The rows below give T cell receptor beta chains drawn from one sample of a study of identical twins. TCRdb recomputed calls from the 5' RACE reads with MiXCR, one row per CDR3 protein. This table has about 240,000 distinct CDR3 sequences, roughly 13% appearing once. These sequences were also reported in another study, on yellow fever vaccine responses in identical twins.

Sequenced material: memory (CD45RO+) T cells sorted from blood. Receptor source: a woman between 18 and 30 years old in good health. Both conserved end residues are part of each CDR3. Each record gives: V gene, J gene, clone size, D gene, CDR3 DNA, CDR3 protein. A D gene is named only where the DNA matches it firmly. Expanded clones get a size class; other rows say once, few or many, or leave the size out.

TRBV29-1,TRBJ2-1,few,TRBD2,TGCAGCGTTGTTGGTGGCGGGAGGGCCCCTGAGCAGTTCTTC,CSVVGGGRAPEQFF
TRBV7-9,TRBJ2-1,few,.,TGTGCCAGCAGCCTCAGGGGAACCTACAATGAGCAGTTCTTC,CASSLRGTYNEQFF
TRBV4-1,TRBJ1-6,.,.,TGCGCCAGCAGCCACCATTCAACAGGGAAAAATTCACCCCTCCACTTT,CASSHHSTGKNSPLHF
TRBV29-1,TRBJ2-1,few,TRBD1,TGCAGCGGCGGGACAGGGATGGGGTACAATGAGCAGTTCTTC,CSGGTGMGYNEQFF
TRBV28,TRBJ2-5,few,.,TGTGCCAGCCGAACCGGACCGTCGCCGTGGACCCAGTACTTC,CASRTGPSPWTQYF
TRBV6-5,TRBJ2-2,few,TRBD2,TGTGCCAGCAGTTACTTCCTAGCGGGAGGGGAGGGGGAGCTGTTTTTT,CASSYFLAGGEGELFF
TRBV11-2,TRBJ1-2,few,.,TGTGCCAGCAGCTTAGATGGGGCGTTGAGGGGCTACACCTTC,CASSLDGALRGYTF
TRBV5-1,TRBJ1-3,few,.,TGCGCCAGCAGCTGGCCTGGTGGTTCCCTACACTTTTACTCTGGAAACACCATATATTTT,CASSWPGGSLHFYSGNTIYF
TRBV25-1,TRBJ2-7,.,TRBD1,TGTGCCAGCAGCCCCTCGACAGGGGCCCCGGGCGAGCAGTACTTC,CASSPSTGAPGEQYF
TRBV6-2/TRBV6-3,TRBJ2-1,.,TRBD2,TGTGCCAGCAGTCGGCGACTAGCGGATAAGTACAATGAGCAGTTCTTC,CASSRRLADKYNEQFF
TRBV6-2/TRBV6-3,TRBJ2-1,few,TRBD2,TGTGCCAGCAGGGAACGACTAGGCGGGAGCTCCTACAATGAGCAGTTCTTC,CASRERLGGSSYNEQFF
TRBV20-1,TRBJ2-2,few,.,TGCTGTGCTAGAGATGCTGCCCTAGCTAAGACCGGGGAGCTGTTTTTT,CCARDAALAKTGELFF
TRBV7-8,TRBJ1-3,few,.,TGTGCCAGCAGCTTAGCAGGGACGGCCTCTGGAAACACCATATATTTT,CASSLAGTASGNTIYF
TRBV6-1,TRBJ2-5,.,TRBD2,TGTGCCAGCAGTCCCGTGACTAGCGGGGAAGAGACCCAGTACTTC,CASSPVTSGEETQYF
TRBV15,TRBJ2-2,.,TRBD2,TGTGCCACCCGGGGCCAGCGGGGGTACGGGGAGCTGTTTTTT,CATRGQRGYGELFF
TRBV6-1,TRBJ2-1,.,.,TGTGCCAGCAGAGGGGCTTCCTACAATGAGCAGTTCTTC,CASRGASYNEQFF
TRBV9,TRBJ2-5,.,TRBD2,TGTGCCAGCAGCGTAGGACTAGCGCAAGAGACCCAGTACTTC,CASSVGLAQETQYF
TRBV9,TRBJ2-7,.,.,TGTGCCAGCAGCGTAGCAGGGGCCTCCTACGAGCAGTACTTC,CASSVAGASYEQYF
TRBV6-1,TRBJ1-1,many,TRBD1,TGTGCCAGCAAGTCCGGACAGGTTGGCACTGAAGCTTTCTTT,CASKSGQVGTEAFF
TRBV20-1,TRBJ2-2,few,.,TGCAGTGCAGTCGGGAAGGGCACCGGGGAGCTGTTTTTT,CSAVGKGTGELFF
TRBV20-1,TRBJ2-5,.,TRBD2,TGCAGTGCTCCGGGACTACCCCTAGAGACCCAGTACTTC,CSAPGLPLETQYF
TRBV18,TRBJ2-4,once,TRBD1,TGTGCCAGCTCACCATCCCCGGGCCAAGGGGGCAGCAACATTCAGTACTTC,CASSPSPGQGGSNIQYF
TRBV3-1,TRBJ1-2,few,.,TGTGCCAGCAGCCAAGATTCGAAGGGATTTCGGAACGATGGCTACACCTTC,CASSQDSKGFRNDGYTF
TRBV20-1,TRBJ2-1,.,.,TGCAGTGCACCCCCAGTGAACGGCCCAAACACCCACAATGAGCAGTTCTTC,CSAPPVNGPNTHNEQFF
TRBV20-1,TRBJ2-1,few,.,TGCAGTGCCCATACAACCCTGGGCCCCCAAATTGGGAATGAGCAGTTCTTC,CSAHTTLGPQIGNEQFF
TRBV6-6,TRBJ2-3,.,.,TGTGCCAGCGGGGGGAAGAGCACAGATACGCAGTATTTT,CASGGKSTDTQYF
TRBV18,TRBJ2-3,few,TRBD2,TGTGCCAGCTCACCAGCGGGAGGAGGAGATACGCAGTATTTT,CASSPAGGGDTQYF
TRBV7-9,TRBJ1-6,.,.,TGTGCCAGCAGCTTTATGGGGTCTAATTCACCCCTCCACTTT,CASSFMGSNSPLHF
TRBV6-1,TRBJ2-6,many,.,.,CASSERGQVTFGANVLTF
TRBV6-1,TRBJ1-3,.,TRBD1,TGTGCCAGCAGAAGTCAGGGGGCGTCTGGAAACACCATATATTTT,CASRSQGASGNTIYF